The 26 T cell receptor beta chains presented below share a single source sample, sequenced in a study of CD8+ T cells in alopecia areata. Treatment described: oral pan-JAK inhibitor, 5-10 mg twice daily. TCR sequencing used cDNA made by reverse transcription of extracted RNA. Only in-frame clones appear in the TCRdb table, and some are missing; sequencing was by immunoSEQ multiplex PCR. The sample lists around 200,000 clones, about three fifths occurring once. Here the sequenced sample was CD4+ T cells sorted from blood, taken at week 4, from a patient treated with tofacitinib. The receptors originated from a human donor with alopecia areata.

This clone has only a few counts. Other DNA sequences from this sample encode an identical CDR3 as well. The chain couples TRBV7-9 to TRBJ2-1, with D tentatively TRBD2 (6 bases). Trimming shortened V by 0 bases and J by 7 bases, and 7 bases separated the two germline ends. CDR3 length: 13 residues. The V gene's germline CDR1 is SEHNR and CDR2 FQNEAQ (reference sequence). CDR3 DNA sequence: TGTGCCAGCAGCTTAGCGGGGGGTAATGAGCAGTTCTTC. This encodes CASSLAGGNEQFF.

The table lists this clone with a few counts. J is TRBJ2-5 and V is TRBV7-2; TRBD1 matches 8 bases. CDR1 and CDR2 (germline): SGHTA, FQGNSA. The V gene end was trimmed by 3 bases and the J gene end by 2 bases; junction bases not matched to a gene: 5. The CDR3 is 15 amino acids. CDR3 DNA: TGTGCCAGCAGCTTCCTTGGACAGGGACAAGAGACCCAGTACTTC. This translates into CASSFLGQGQETQYF.

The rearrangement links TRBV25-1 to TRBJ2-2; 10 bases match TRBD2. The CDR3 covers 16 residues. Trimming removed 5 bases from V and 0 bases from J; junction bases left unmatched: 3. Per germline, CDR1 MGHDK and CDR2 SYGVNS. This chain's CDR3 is CASSLGLAANTGELFF. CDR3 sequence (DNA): TGTGCCAGCAGTCTCGGACTAGCGGCGAACACCGGGGAGCTGTTTTTT.

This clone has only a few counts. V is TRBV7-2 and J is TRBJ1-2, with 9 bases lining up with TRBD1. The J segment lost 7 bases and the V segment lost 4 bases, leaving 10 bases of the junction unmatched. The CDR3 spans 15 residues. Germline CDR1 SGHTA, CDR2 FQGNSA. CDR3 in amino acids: CASSSQGAPASGYTF. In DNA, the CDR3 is TGTGCCAGCAGCTCACAGGGGGCTCCAGCTAGTGGCTACACCTTC. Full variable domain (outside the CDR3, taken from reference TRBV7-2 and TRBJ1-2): GAGVSQSPSNKVTEKGKDVELRCDPISGHTALYWYRQSLGQGLEFLIYFQGNSAPDKSGLPSDRFSAERTGGSVSTLTIQRTQQEDSAVYLCASSSQGAPASGYTFGSGTRLTVV.

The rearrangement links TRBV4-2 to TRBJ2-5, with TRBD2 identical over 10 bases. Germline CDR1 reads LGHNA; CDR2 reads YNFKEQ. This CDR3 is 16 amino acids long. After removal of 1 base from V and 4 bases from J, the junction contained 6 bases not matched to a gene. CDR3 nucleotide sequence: TGTGCCAGCAGCCAAGTAGGAGCGGGGGGGCGAGAGACCCAGTACTTC. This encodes CASSQVGAGGRETQYF.

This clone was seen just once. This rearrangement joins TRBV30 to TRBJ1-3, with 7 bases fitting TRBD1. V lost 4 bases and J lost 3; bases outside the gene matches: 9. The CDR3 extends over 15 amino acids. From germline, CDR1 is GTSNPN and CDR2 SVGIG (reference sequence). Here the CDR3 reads CAWITRDRYGNTIYF. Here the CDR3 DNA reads TGTGCCTGGATAACGCGGGACAGATATGGAAACACCATATATTTT.

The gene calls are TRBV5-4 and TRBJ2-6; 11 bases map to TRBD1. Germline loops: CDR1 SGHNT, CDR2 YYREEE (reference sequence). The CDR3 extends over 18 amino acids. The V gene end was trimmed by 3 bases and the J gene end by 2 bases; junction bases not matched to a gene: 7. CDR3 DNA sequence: TGTGCCAGCAGCTCGACCGGACAGGGGGCGACTGGGGCCAACGTCCTGACTTTC. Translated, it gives CASSSTGQGATGANVLTF.

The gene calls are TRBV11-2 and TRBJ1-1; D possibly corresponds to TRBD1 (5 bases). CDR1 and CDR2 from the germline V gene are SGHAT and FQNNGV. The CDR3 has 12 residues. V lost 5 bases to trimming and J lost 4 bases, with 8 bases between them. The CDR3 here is CASSVRGTEAFF. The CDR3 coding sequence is TGTGCCAGCAGCGTTAGGGGCACTGAAGCTTTCTTT. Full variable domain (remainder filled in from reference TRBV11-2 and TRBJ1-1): EAGVAQSPRYKIIEKRQSVAFWCNPISGHATLYWYQQILGQGPKLLIQFQNNGVVDDSQLPKDRFSAERLKGVDSTLKIQPAKLEDSAVYLCASSVRGTEAFFGQGTRLTVV.

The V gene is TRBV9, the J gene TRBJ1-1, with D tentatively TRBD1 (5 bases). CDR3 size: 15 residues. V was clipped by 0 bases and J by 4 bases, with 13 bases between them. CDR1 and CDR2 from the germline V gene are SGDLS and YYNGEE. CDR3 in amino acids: CASSVGVSGGTEAFF. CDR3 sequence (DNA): TGTGCCAGCAGCGTAGGCGTCAGTGGGGGCACTGAAGCTTTCTTT.

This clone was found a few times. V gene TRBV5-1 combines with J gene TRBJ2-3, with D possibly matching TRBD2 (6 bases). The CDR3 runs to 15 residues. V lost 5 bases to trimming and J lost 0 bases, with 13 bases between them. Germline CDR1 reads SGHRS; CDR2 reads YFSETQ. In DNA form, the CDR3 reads TGCGCCAGCAGTCGGGGGATCCAGAGCACAGATACGCAGTATTTT. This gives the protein CASSRGIQSTDTQYF. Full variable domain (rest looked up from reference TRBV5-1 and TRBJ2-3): KAGVTQTPRYLIKTRGQQVTLSCSPISGHRSVSWYQQTPGQGLQFLFEYFSETQRNKGNFPGRFSGRQFSNSRSEMNVSTLELGDSALYLCASSRGIQSTDTQYFGPGTRLTVL.

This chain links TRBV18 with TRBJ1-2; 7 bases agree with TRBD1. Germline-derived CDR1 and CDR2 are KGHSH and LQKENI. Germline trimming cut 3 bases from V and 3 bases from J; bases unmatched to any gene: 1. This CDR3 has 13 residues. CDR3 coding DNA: TGTGCCAGCTCACCCGGGACAGACTATGGCTACACCTTC. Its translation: CASSPGTDYGYTF.

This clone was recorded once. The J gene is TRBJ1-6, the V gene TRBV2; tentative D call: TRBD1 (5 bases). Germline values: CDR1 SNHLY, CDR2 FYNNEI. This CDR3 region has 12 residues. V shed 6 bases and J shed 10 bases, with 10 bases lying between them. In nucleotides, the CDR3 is TGTGCCAGCAGCACGGGGGTGTCACCCCTCCACTTT. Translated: CASSTGVSPLHF.

The CDR3 protein is CASSYSGTGTYEQYF. CDR3 nucleotides: TGTGCCAGCAGTTACTCCGGGACAGGTACCTACGAGCAGTACTTC. This chain uses TRBV6-6 with TRBJ2-7; TRBD1 agrees at 8 bases. With 0 bases clipped from V and 2 bases from J, the junction kept 3 bases outside the gene matches. This CDR3 is 15 amino acids long. Germline-derived CDR1 and CDR2 are MNHNY and SVGAGI (reference sequence).

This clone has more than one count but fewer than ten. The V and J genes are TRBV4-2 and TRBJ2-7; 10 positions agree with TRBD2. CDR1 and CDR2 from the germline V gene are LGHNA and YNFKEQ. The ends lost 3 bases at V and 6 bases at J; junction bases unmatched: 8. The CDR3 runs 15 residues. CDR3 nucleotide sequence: TGTGCCAGCAGCCACGTAGCGGGGGGTGCTAGCGAGCAGTACTTC. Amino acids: CASSHVAGGASEQYF.

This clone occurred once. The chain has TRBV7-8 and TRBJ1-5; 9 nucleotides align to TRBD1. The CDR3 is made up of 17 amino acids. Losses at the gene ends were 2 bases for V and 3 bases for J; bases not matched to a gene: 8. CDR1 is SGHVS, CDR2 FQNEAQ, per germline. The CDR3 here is CASSLTRTGVYNQPQHF. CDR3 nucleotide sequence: TGTGCCAGCAGCTTAACGAGGACAGGGGTGTACAATCAGCCCCAGCATTTT.

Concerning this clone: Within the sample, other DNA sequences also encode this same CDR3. Written as DNA, the CDR3 is TGCAGCGCCACGGGACAGGGCAACTATGGCTACACCTTC. This encodes CSATGQGNYGYTF. V usage is TRBV29-1 and J usage is TRBJ1-2; 9 nucleotides agree with TRBD1. V trimming: 7 bases; J trimming: 2 bases; junction bases outside the gene matches: 5. Per germline, CDR1 SQVTM and CDR2 ANQGSEA. The CDR3 spans 13 residues.

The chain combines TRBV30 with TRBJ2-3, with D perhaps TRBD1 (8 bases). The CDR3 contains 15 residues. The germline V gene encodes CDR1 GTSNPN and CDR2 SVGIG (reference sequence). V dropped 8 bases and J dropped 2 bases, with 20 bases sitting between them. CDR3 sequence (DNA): TGTGCCCTGGGTACAGGGGGGGCCAACACAGATACGCAGTATTTT. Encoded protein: CALGTGGANTDTQYF.

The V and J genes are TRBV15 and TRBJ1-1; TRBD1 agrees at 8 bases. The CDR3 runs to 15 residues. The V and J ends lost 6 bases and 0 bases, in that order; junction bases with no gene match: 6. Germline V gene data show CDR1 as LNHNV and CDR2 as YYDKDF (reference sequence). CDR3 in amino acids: CATSKGQAVNTEAFF. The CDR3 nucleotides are TGTGCCACCAGTAAGGGACAGGCAGTGAACACTGAAGCTTTCTTT.

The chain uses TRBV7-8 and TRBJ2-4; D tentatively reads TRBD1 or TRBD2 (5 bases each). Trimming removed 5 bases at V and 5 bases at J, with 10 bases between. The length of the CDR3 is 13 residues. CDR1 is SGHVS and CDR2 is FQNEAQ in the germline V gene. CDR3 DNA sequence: TGTGCCAGCAGCCTCCCGGGGCAAAACATTCAGTACTTC. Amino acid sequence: CASSLPGQNIQYF.

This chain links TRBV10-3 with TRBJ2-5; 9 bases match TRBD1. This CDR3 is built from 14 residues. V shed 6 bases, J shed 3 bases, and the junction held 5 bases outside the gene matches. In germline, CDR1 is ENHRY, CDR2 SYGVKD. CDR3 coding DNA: TGTGCCATCAGCGCCGGGACAGGGAAAGAGACCCAGTACTTC. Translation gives CAISAGTGKETQYF.

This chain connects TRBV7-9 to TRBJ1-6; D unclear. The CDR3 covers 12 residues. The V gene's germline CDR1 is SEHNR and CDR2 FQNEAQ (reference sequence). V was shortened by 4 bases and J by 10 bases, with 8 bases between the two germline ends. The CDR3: CASSSPGSPLHF. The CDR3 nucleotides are TGTGCCAGCAGCTCCCCTGGGTCACCCCTCCACTTT.

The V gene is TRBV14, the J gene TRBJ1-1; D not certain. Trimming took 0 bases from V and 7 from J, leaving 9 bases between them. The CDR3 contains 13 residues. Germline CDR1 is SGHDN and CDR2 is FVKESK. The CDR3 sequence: CASSQDLEGEAFF. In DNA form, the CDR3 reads TGTGCCAGCAGCCAAGATTTGGAGGGTGAAGCTTTCTTT.

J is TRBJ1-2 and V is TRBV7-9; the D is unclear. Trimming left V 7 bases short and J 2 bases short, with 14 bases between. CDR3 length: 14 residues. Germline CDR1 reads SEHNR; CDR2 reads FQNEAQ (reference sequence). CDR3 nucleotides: TGTGCCAGCACCCCAACGTACGGAAACTATGGCTACACCTTC. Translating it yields CASTPTYGNYGYTF.

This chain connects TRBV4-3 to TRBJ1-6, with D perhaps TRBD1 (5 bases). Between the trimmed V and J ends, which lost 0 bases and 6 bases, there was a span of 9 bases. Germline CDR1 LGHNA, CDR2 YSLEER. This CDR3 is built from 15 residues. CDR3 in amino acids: CASSQDWGPNSPLHF. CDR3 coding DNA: TGCGCCAGCAGCCAAGATTGGGGACCTAATTCACCCCTCCACTTT.

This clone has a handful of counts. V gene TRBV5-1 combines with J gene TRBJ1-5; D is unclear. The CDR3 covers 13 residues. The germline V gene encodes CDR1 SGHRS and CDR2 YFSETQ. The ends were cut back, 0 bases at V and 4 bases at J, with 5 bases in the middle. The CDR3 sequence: CASSLGINQPQHF. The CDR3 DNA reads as TGCGCCAGCAGCTTGGGTATTAATCAGCCCCAGCATTTT.

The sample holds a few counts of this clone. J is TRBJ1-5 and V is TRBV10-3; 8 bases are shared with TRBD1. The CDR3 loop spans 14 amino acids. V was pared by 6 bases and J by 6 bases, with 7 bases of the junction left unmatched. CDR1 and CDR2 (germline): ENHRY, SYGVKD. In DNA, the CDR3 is TGTGCCATCAGAGCGGGACAGGAGGCTCAGCCCCAGCATTTT. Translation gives CAIRAGQEAQPQHF.